This TCR beta chain was obtained from a study of blood T cells in healthy people across ages. V was shortened by 2 bases and J by 5 bases, with 8 bases between the two germline ends. The V gene's germline CDR1 is KGHSH and CDR2 LQKENI. The CDR3 covers 13 residues. A J-beta primer mix and a sample-barcoded 5' primer were used in a second PCR of about 7 to 12 cycles. TCRdb ran MiXCR on the 5' RACE reads and lists one entry per CDR3 protein. The sample gives fewer than 1,200,000 distinct CDR3 sequences, around 27% of which show up once; 0.75% is in the top ten. These records were also assigned to another study, of T cells of mothers and their children.

The specimen was blood. The V gene is TRBV18, the J gene TRBJ2-3, with a possible D match to TRBD2 (6 bases). This clonotype originated in a girl aged 2-9 years in good health. The CDR3 sequence: CASSPFGGDTQYF. The CDR3 region has the DNA TGTGCCAGCTCACCATTCGGGGGAGATACGCAGTATTTT.